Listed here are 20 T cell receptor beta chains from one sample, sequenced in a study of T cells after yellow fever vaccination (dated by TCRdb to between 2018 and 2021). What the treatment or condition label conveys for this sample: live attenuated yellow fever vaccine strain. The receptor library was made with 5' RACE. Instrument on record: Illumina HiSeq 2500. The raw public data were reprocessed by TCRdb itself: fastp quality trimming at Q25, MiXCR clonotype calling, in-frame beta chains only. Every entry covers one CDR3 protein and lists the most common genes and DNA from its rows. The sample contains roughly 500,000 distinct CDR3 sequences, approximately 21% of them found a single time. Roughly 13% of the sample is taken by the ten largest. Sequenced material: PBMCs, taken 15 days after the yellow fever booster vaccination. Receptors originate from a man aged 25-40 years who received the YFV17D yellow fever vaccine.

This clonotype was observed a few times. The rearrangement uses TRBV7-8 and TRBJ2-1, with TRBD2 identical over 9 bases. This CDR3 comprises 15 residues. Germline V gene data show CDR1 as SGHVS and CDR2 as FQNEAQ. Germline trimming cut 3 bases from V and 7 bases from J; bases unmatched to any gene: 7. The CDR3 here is CASSFSGSILNEQFF. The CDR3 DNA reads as TGTGCCAGCAGCTTTAGCGGGAGTATTTTGAATGAGCAGTTCTTC.

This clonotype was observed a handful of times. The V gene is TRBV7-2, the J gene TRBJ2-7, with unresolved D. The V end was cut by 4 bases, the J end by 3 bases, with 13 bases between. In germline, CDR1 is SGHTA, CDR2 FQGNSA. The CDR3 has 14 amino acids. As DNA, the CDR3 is TGTGCCAGCAGCTCTAAGACAATCCTCTACGAGCAGTACTTC. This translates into CASSSKTILYEQYF.

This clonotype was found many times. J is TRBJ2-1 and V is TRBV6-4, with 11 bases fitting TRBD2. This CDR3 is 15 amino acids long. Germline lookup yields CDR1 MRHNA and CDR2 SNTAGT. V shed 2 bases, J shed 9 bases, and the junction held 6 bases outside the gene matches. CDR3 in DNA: TGTGCCAGCAGTGACGGGACTAGCGGACCGGTTGAGCAGTTCTTC. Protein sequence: CASSDGTSGPVEQFF.

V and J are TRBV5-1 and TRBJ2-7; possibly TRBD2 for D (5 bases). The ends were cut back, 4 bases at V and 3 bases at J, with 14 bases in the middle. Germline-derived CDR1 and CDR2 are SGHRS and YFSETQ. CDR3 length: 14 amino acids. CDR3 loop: CASSVSGGVYEQYF. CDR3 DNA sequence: TGCGCCAGCAGCGTATCTGGAGGTGTCTACGAGCAGTACTTC.

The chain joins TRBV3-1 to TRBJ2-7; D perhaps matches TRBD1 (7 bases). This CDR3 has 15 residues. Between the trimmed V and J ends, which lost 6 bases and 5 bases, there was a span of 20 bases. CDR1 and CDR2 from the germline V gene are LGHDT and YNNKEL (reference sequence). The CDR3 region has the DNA TGTGCCAGCAGTCTCCTGGCGGGACAGTCACACGAGCAGTACTTC. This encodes CASSLLAGQSHEQYF.

CDR3 in amino acids: CASSTGLAGDEQYF. DNA of the CDR3: TGTGCCAGCAGCACAGGACTAGCGGGCGACGAGCAGTACTTC. The V gene is TRBV7-3, the J gene TRBJ2-7; the match to TRBD2 covers 11 bases. V trimming: 5 bases; J trimming: 5 bases; junction bases outside the gene matches: 5. This CDR3 comprises 14 residues. Germline V gene sequence: CDR1 SGHTA, CDR2 FQGTGA.

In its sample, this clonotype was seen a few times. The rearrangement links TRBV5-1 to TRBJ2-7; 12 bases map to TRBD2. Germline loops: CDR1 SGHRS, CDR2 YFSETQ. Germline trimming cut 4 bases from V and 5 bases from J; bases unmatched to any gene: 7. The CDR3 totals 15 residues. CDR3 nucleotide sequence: TGCGCCAGCAGCACCGGACTAGCGGGACTAAACGAGCAGTACTTC. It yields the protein CASSTGLAGLNEQYF.

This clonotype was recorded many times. The CDR3 loop reads CASSTGGPNQYF. The CDR3 DNA reads TGTGCCAGCAGCACCGGTGGGCCAAATCAGTATTTT. This chain joins TRBV7-2 and TRBJ2-3; D gene ambiguous. Germline CDR1 and CDR2: SGHTA and FQGNSA. The CDR3 has 12 residues. V was pared by 5 bases and J by 12 bases, with 15 bases between. Looking up the rest from reference TRBV7-2 and TRBJ2-3 gives the full variable domain: GAGVSQSPSNKVTEKGKDVELRCDPISGHTALYWYRQSLGQGLEFLIYFQGNSAPDKSGLPSDRFSAERTGGSVSTLTIQRTQQEDSAVYLCASSTGGPNQYFGPGTRLTVL.

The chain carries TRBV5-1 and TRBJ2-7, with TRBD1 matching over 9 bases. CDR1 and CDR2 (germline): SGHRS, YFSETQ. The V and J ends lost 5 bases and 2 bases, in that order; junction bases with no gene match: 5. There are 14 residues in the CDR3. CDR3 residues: CASSWTGVAYEQYF. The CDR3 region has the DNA TGCGCCAGCAGTTGGACAGGGGTCGCCTACGAGCAGTACTTC.

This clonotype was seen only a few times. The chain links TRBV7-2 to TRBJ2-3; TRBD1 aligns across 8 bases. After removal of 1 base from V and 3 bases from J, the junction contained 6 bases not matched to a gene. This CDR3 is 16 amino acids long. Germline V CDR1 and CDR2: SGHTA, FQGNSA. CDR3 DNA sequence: TGTGCCAGCAGCTTAGGAGGACAGGGCTGGACAGATACGCAGTATTTT. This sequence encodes CASSLGGQGWTDTQYF.

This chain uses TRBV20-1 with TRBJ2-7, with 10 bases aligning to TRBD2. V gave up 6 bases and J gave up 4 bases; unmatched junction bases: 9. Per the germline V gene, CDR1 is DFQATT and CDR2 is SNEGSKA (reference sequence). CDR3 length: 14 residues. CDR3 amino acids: CSAMASGRRYEQYF. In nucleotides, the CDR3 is TGCAGTGCAATGGCTAGCGGGAGACGATACGAGCAGTACTTC.

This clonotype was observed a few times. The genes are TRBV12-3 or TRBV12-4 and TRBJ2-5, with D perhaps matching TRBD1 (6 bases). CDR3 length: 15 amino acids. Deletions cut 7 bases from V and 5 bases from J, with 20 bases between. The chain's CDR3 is CASTQTRGKSETQYF. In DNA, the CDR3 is TGTGCCAGCACCCAAACCAGGGGAAAGTCCGAGACCCAGTACTTC.

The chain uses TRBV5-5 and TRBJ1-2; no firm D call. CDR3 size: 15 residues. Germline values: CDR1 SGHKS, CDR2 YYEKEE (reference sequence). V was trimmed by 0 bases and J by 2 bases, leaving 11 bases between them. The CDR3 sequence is CASSLGAQLNYGYTF. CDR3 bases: TGTGCCAGCAGCTTGGGCGCGCAGTTGAACTATGGCTACACCTTC.

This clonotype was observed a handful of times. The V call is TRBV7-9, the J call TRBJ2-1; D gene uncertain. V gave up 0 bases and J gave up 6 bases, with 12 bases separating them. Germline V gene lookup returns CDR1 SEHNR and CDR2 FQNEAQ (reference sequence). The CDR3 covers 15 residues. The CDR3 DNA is TGTGCCAGCAGCTTAGCGGAGCCTCCTCTCAATGAGCAGTTCTTC. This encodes CASSLAEPPLNEQFF.

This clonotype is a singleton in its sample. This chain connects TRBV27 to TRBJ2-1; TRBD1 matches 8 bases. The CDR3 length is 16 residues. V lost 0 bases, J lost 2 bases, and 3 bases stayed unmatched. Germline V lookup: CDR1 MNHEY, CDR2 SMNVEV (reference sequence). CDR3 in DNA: TGTGCCAGCAGTTTATCGAACAGGGGGGCCTACAATGAGCAGTTCTTC. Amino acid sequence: CASSLSNRGAYNEQFF.

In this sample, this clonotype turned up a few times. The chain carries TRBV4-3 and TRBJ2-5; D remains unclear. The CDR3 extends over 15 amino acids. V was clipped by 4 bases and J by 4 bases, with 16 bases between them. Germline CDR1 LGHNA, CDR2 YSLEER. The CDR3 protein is CASSRTFGIGETQYF. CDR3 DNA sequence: TGCGCCAGCAGCCGGACCTTCGGAATCGGAGAGACCCAGTACTTC.

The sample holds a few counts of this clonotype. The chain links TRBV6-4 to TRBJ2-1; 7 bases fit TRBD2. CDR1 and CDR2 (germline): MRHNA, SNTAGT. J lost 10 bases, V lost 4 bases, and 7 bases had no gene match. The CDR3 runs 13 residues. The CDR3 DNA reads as TGTGCCAGCAGTGGCCGGGGAGCGGGGGAGCAGTTCTTC. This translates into CASSGRGAGEQFF.

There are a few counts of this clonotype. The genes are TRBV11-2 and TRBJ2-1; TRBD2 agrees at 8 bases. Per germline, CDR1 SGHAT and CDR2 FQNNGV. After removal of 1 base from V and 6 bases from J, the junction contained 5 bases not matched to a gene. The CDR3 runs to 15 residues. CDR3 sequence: CASSLGAAGANEQFF. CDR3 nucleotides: TGTGCCAGCAGCTTAGGGGCAGCGGGGGCCAATGAGCAGTTCTTC. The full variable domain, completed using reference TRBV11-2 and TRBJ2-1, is EAGVAQSPRYKIIEKRQSVAFWCNPISGHATLYWYQQILGQGPKLLIQFQNNGVVDDSQLPKDRFSAERLKGVDSTLKIQPAKLEDSAVYLCASSLGAAGANEQFFGPGTRLTVL.

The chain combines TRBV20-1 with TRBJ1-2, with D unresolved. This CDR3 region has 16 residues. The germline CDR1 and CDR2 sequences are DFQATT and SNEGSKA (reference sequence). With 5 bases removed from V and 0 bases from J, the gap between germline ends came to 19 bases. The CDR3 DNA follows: TGCAGTGCTGAAGTCGGGGATAAGAGGGCTAACTATGGCTACACCTTC. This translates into CSAEVGDKRANYGYTF.

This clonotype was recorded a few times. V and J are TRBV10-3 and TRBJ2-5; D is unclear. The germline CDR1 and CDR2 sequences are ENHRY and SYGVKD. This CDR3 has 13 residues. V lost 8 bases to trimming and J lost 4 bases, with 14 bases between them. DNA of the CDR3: TGTGCCATCTCGTTACAGATGATAGAGACCCAGTACTTC. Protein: CAISLQMIETQYF.